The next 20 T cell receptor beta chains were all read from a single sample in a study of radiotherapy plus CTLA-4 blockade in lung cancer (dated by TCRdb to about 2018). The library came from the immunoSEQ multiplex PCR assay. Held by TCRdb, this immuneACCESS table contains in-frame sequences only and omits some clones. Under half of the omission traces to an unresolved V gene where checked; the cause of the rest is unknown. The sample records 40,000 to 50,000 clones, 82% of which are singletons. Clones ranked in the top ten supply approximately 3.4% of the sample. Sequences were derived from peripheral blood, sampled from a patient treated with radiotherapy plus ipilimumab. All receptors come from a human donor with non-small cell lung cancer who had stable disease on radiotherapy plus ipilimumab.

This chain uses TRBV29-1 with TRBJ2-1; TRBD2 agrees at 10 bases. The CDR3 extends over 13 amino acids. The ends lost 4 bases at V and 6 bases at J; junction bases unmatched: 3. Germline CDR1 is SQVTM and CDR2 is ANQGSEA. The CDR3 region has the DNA TGCAGCGTTGCAGCTAGCGGGAGCAATGAGCAGTTCTTC. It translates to CSVAASGSNEQFF.

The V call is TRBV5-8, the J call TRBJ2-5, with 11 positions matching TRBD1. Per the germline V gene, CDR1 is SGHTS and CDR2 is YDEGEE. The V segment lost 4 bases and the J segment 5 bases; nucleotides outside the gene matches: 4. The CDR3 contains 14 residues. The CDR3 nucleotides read TGTGCCAGCAGCACCGGGACAGGGGGGGAGACCCAGTACTTC. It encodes CASSTGTGGETQYF.

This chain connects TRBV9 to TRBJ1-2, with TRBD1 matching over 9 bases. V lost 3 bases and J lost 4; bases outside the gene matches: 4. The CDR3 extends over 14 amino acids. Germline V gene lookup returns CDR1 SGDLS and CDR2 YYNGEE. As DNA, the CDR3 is TGTGCCAGCAGCGCCGGGACAGGGCCCTATGGCTACACCTTC. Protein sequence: CASSAGTGPYGYTF.

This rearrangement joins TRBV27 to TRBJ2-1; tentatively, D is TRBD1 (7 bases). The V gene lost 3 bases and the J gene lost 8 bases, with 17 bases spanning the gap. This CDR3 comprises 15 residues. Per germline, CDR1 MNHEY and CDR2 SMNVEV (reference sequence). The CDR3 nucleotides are TGTGCCAGCAGTTTCCAGGGGGGTCATGGGCATGAGCAGTTCTTC. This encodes CASSFQGGHGHEQFF.

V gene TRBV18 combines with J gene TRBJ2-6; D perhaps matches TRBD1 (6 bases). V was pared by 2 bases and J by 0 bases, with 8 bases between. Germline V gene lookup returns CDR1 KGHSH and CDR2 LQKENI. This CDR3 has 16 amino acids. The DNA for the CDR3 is TGTGCCAGCTCACCAGGACAGCGCTCTGGGGCCAACGTCCTGACTTTC. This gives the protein CASSPGQRSGANVLTF.

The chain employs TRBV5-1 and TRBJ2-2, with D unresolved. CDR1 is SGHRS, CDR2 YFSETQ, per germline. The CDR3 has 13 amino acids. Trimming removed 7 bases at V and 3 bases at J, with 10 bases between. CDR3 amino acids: CASPNEDTGELFF. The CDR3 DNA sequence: TGCGCCAGCCCCAATGAGGACACCGGGGAGCTGTTTTTT.

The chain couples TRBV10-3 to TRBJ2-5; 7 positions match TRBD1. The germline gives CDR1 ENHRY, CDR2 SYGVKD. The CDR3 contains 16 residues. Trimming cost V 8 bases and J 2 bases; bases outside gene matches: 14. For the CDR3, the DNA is TGTGCCATCGGGGTCCATTCCGGGACAGATCAAGAGACCCAGTACTTC. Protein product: CAIGVHSGTDQETQYF.

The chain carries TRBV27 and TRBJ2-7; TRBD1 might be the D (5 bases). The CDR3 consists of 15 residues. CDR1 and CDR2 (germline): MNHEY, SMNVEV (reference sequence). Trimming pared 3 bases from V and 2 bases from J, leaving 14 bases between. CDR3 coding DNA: TGTGCCAGCAGTTTTGGTTCAGGGCGTACCTACGAGCAGTACTTC. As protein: CASSFGSGRTYEQYF.

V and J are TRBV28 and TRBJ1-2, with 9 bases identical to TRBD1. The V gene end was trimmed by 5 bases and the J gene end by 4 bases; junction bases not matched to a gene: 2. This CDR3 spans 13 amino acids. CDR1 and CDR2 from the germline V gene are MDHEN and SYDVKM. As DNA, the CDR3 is TGTGCCAGCAGTCAGGGACAGGGCTATGGCTACACCTTC. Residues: CASSQGQGYGYTF.

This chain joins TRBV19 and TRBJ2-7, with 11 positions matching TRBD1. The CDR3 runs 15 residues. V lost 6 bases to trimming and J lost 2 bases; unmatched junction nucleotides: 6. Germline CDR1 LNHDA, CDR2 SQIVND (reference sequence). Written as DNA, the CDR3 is TGTGCCAGTAGCATCGGACAGGGGGCTGCCTACGAGCAGTACTTC. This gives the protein CASSIGQGAAYEQYF.

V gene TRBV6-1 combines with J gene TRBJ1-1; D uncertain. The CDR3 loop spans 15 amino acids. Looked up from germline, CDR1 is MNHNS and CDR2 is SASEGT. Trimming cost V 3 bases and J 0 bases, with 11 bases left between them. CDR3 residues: CASSDKVGVNTEAFF. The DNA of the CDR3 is TGTGCCAGCAGTGATAAGGTGGGAGTGAACACTGAAGCTTTCTTT.

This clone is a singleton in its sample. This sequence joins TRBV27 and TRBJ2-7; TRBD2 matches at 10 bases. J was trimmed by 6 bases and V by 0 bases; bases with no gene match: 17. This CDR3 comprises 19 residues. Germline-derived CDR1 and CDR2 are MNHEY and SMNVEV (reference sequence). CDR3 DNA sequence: TGTGCCAGCAGTTTATCCGTCTTTGGCCCTAGCGGGAGCCCTAGCGAGCAGTACTTC. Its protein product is CASSLSVFGPSGSPSEQYF.

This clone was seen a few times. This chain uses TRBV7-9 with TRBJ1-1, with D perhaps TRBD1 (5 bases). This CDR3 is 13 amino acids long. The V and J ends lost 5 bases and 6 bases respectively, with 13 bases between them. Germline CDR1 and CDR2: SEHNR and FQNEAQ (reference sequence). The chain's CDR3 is CASSPGGRAEAFF. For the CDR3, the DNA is TGTGCCAGCAGCCCCGGGGGGAGGGCTGAAGCTTTCTTT.

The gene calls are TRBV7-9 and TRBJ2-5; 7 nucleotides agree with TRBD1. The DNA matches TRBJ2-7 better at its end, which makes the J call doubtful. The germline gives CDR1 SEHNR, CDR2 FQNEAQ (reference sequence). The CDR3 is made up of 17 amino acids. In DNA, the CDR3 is TGTGCCAGCAGTTATCCCCGAAACAGGGGTCTCCCCTACGAGCAGTACTTC. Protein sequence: CASSYPRNRGLPYEQYF.

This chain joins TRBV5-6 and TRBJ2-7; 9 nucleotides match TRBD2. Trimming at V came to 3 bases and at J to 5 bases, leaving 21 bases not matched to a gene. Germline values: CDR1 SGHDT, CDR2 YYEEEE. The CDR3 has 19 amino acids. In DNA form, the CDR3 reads TGTGCCAGCAGCTCATCGTTTTTGATAGCGGGAGTTATTACCCACGAGCAGTACTTC. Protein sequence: CASSSSFLIAGVITHEQYF. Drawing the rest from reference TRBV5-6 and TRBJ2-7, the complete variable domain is DAGVTQSPTHLIKTRGQQVTLRCSPKSGHDTVSWYQQALGQGPQFIFQYYEEEERQRGNFPDRFSGHQFPNYSSELNVNALLLGDSALYLCASSSSFLIAGVITHEQYFGPGTRLTVT.

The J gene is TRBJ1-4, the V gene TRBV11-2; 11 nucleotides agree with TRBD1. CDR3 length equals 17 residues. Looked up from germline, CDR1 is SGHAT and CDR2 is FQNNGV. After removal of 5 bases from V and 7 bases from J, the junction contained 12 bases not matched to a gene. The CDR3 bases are TGTGCCAGCAGCGACCTTAGGACAGGGGGCTTTGTTGAAAAACTGTTTTTT. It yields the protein CASSDLRTGGFVEKLFF. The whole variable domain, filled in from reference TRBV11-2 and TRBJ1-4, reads EAGVAQSPRYKIIEKRQSVAFWCNPISGHATLYWYQQILGQGPKLLIQFQNNGVVDDSQLPKDRFSAERLKGVDSTLKIQPAKLEDSAVYLCASSDLRTGGFVEKLFFGSGTQLSVL.

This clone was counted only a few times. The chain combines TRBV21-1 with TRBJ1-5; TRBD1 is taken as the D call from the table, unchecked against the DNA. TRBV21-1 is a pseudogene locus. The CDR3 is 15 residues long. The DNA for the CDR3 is TGTGCCAGCAGCAAATTCGGGTTTGGGGGCCAGCCCCAGCATTTT. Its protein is CASSKFGFGGQPQHF.

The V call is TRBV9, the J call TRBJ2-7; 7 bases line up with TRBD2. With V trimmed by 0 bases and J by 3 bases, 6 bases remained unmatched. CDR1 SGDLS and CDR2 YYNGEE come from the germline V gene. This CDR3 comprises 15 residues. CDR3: CASSVGGRAGYEQYF. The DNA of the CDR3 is TGTGCCAGCAGCGTAGGAGGGAGGGCCGGCTACGAGCAGTACTTC.

CDR3 DNA sequence: TGTGCCAGCAGCCCGGGACAGGGGAATTCACCCCTCCACTTT. It yields the protein CASSPGQGNSPLHF. The chain joins TRBV7-9 to TRBJ1-6; 10 bases match TRBD1. In germline, CDR1 is SEHNR, CDR2 FQNEAQ (reference sequence). Trimming removed 5 bases from V and 7 bases from J; junction bases left unmatched: 2. CDR3 size: 14 residues.

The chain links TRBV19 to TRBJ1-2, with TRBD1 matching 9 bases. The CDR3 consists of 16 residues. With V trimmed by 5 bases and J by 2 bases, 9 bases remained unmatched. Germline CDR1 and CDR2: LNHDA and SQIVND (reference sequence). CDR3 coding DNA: TGTGCCAGTAGTCCTTCGCCCGGGACAGGGAACTATGGCTACACCTTC. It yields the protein CASSPSPGTGNYGYTF.